These 29 T cell receptor beta chains share one sample of origin, sequenced in a study of blood T cell repertoires in COVID-19. Clones were sequenced by immunoSEQ multiplex PCR, and TCRdb holds only the in-frame ones, with some missing. Among around 240,000 clones, roughly 79% were seen once, and the ten largest hold 1.5% to 2%. Specimen: peripheral blood. These receptors all stem from a woman older than 75 with acute or convalescent COVID-19.

This clone was found once. V usage is TRBV4-2 and J usage is TRBJ2-1; D remains unclear. The CDR3 runs to 16 residues. Trimming removed 0 bases from V and 0 bases from J, with 9 bases in between. From germline, CDR1 is LGHNA and CDR2 YNFKEQ. The CDR3 spells CASSQEATASYNEQFF. Written as DNA, the CDR3 is TGTGCCAGCAGCCAAGAAGCCACCGCCTCCTACAATGAGCAGTTCTTC.

In this sample, this clone turned up a few times. The J gene is TRBJ1-6, the V gene TRBV7-9, with 7 bases fitting TRBD1. The length of the CDR3 is 15 residues. Germline V CDR1 and CDR2: SEHNR, FQNEAQ (reference sequence). The V gene end was trimmed by 5 bases and the J gene end by 5 bases; junction bases not matched to a gene: 6. In DNA, the CDR3 is TGTGCCAGCAGCATAAGACAGGGCGATAATTCACCCCTCCACTTT. This codes for CASSIRQGDNSPLHF.

The chain links TRBV3-1 (or the pseudogene TRBV3-2) to TRBJ1-5; the match to TRBD1 covers 11 bases. CDR1 LGHDT and CDR2 YNNKEL come from the germline V gene (reference sequence). The CDR3 spans 16 residues. J was trimmed by 5 bases and V by 2 bases; bases with no gene match: 5. CDR3 sequence: CASSQTGQGAYQPQHF. CDR3 DNA: TGTGCCAGCAGCCAAACCGGACAGGGGGCTTATCAGCCCCAGCATTTT.

The chain joins TRBV2 to TRBJ1-4, with 7 bases fitting TRBD1. There are 14 residues in the CDR3. The V segment lost 6 bases and the J segment 5 bases; nucleotides outside the gene matches: 6. From germline, CDR1 is SNHLY and CDR2 FYNNEI. CDR3 sequence (DNA): TGTGCCAGCAGAAGGGACAGAAGGAATGAAAAACTGTTTTTT. Translating it yields CASRRDRRNEKLFF.

V usage is TRBV29-1 and J usage is TRBJ2-1; D is uncertain. The CDR3 is made up of 11 amino acids. CDR1 is SQVTM, CDR2 ANQGSEA, per germline. Trimming stripped 7 bases from V and 10 bases from J, with 14 bases between. CDR3 DNA: TGCAGCGCTGCTGCTGGCGGCGAGCAGTTCTTC. Protein sequence: CSAAAGGEQFF.

This clone occurred a few times. The V gene is TRBV7-8, the J gene TRBJ2-3; 7 bases line up with TRBD1. V lost 4 bases to trimming and J lost 0 bases; unmatched junction nucleotides: 4. The CDR3 is 15 amino acids. CDR1 is SGHVS, CDR2 FQNEAQ, per germline. The CDR3 nucleotides are TGTGCCAGCAGCTCAAGGACAGGTAGCACAGATACGCAGTATTTT. Amino acid sequence: CASSSRTGSTDTQYF.

CDR3 sequence reads: CASSPRQGGNQPQHF. CDR3 DNA: TGTGCCAGTTCACCCCGACAGGGTGGGAATCAGCCCCAGCATTTT. The V and J genes are TRBV6-5 and TRBJ1-5; 7 bases match TRBD1. Losses at the gene ends were 9 bases for V and 4 bases for J; bases not matched to a gene: 12. Per the germline V gene, CDR1 is MNHEY and CDR2 is SVGAGI. The CDR3 runs to 15 residues.

There are a few counts of this clone. At the DNA level, this CDR3 is encoded by other sequences in the same sample as well. V is TRBV6-5 and J is TRBJ1-1; D uncertain. The V gene lost 7 bases and the J gene lost 1 base, with 10 bases spanning the gap. The germline V gene encodes CDR1 MNHEY and CDR2 SVGAGI. This CDR3 region has 13 residues. In nucleotides, the CDR3 is TGTGCCAGCACCTTGACTGGGAACACTGAAGCTTTCTTT. This translates into CASTLTGNTEAFF.

CDR3: CATSGPRGTGNEQFF. Here the CDR3 DNA reads TGTGCCACCAGCGGACCTCGGGGGACAGGCAATGAGCAGTTCTTC. J is TRBJ2-1 and V is TRBV15; the match to TRBD1 covers 8 bases. Germline V gene sequence: CDR1 LNHNV, CDR2 YYDKDF (reference sequence). The CDR3 is 15 residues long. V trimming: 5 bases; J trimming: 6 bases; junction bases outside the gene matches: 9. The full variable domain, its missing parts supplied by reference TRBV15 and TRBJ2-1, is DAMVIQNPRYQVTQFGKPVTLSCSQTLNHNVMYWYQQKSSQAPKLLFHYYDKDFNNEADTPDNFQSRRPNTSFCFLDIRSPGLGDTAMYLCATSGPRGTGNEQFFGPGTRLTVL.

The chain is built from TRBV28 and TRBJ2-7; 7 nucleotides agree with TRBD1. The CDR3 is made up of 11 amino acids. CDR1 MDHEN and CDR2 SYDVKM come from the germline V gene. Unmatched junction bases numbered 3, after V lost 8 bases and J lost 5 bases. The CDR3 DNA follows: TGTGCCAGCCAAGGGGGCCACGAGCAGTACTTC. This codes for CASQGGHEQYF.

This rearrangement joins TRBV29-1 to TRBJ2-1; D might be TRBD1 (5 bases). Per germline, CDR1 SQVTM and CDR2 ANQGSEA. The CDR3 loop spans 13 amino acids. V gave up 1 base and J gave up 2 bases, with 6 bases separating them. The CDR3 protein is CSVEGGTYNEQFF. CDR3 in DNA: TGCAGCGTTGAAGGGGGCACCTACAATGAGCAGTTCTTC.

The CDR3 here is CASSVVAGGADTQYF. For the CDR3, the DNA is TGTGCCAGCAGCGTAGTTGCGGGAGGCGCAGATACGCAGTATTTT. This rearrangement joins TRBV9 to TRBJ2-3, with 8 bases matching TRBD2. V was pared by 0 bases and J by 4 bases, with 4 bases of the junction left unmatched. The CDR3 covers 15 residues. The V gene's germline CDR1 is SGDLS and CDR2 YYNGEE. Full variable domain (remainder filled in from reference TRBV9 and TRBJ2-3): DSGVTQTPKHLITATGQRVTLRCSPRSGDLSVYWYQQSLDQGLQFLIQYYNGEERAKGNILERFSAQQFPDLHSELNLSSLELGDSALYFCASSVVAGGADTQYFGPGTRLTVL.

CDR3 coding DNA: TGTGCCAGCAGCCAACCGGGGACTAGCGGGAGGTATGAGCAGTTCTTC. Its protein product is CASSQPGTSGRYEQFF. This chain connects TRBV7-3 to TRBJ2-1; 15 positions agree with TRBD2. There are 16 residues in the CDR3. Germline V gene data show CDR1 as SGHTA and CDR2 as FQGTGA. V was clipped by 5 bases and J by 8 bases; unmatched bases: 7.

The chain couples TRBV25-1 to TRBJ2-1; TRBD1 might be the D (6 bases). The germline V gene encodes CDR1 MGHDK and CDR2 SYGVNS. This CDR3 is 13 amino acids long. V was trimmed by 6 bases and J by 7 bases, leaving 13 bases between them. CDR3 residues: CASRVGAQNEQFF. The DNA of the CDR3 is TGTGCCAGCAGGGTGGGGGCCCAGAATGAGCAGTTCTTC.

This clone has a handful of counts. CDR3 nucleotides: TGTGCCAGCAGTCCCGACGGCGGCGGGAGGAGTGGAGAGACCCAGTACTTC. Protein product: CASSPDGGGRSGETQYF. V usage is TRBV6-6 and J usage is TRBJ2-5; 8 nucleotides align to TRBD2. V was clipped by 5 bases and J by 4 bases; unmatched bases: 15. CDR3 length: 17 amino acids. Germline CDR1 MNHNY, CDR2 SVGAGI (reference sequence).

The rearrangement joins TRBV28 to TRBJ1-5; 12 bases match TRBD1. The CDR3 is 16 amino acids. Germline CDR1 MDHEN, CDR2 SYDVKM. The trim removed 6 bases at V and 2 bases at J, leaving 5 bases unmatched. Here the CDR3 reads CASRVGQGAGNQPQHF. CDR3 sequence (DNA): TGTGCCAGCAGAGTGGGACAGGGGGCAGGCAATCAGCCCCAGCATTTT.

The rearrangement joins TRBV3-1 (or the pseudogene TRBV3-2) to TRBJ1-1; TRBD1 agrees at 7 bases. V dropped 4 bases and J dropped 7; count of bases not matched to a gene: 3. Germline lookup yields CDR1 LGHDT and CDR2 YNNKEL (reference sequence). The CDR3 totals 12 residues. The CDR3 sequence: CASSRTGVEAFF. CDR3 sequence (DNA): TGTGCCAGCAGCCGAACAGGGGTTGAAGCTTTCTTT.

The J gene is TRBJ2-7, the V gene TRBV4-1; maybe TRBD2 (6 bases). The CDR3 extends over 15 amino acids. Germline lookup yields CDR1 MGHRA and CDR2 YSYEKL. V was pared by 5 bases and J by 3 bases, with 17 bases between. CDR3 coding DNA: TGCGCCAGCAGCGAACGAGGGCTCGGGAGCTACGAGCAGTACTTC. Translating gives CASSERGLGSYEQYF.

In this sample, this clone turned up once. This chain connects TRBV7-9 to TRBJ2-5, with a weak D call TRBD2 (7 bases). V was pared by 0 bases and J by 5 bases, with 10 bases between. The CDR3 runs 14 residues. The germline V gene has CDR1 SEHNR and CDR2 FQNEAQ (reference sequence). CDR3 coding DNA: TGTGCCAGCAGCTTAGCGGGGGGGCATGAGACCCAGTACTTC. Translated: CASSLAGGHETQYF.

The gene calls are TRBV4-1 and TRBJ1-4; D gene uncertain. The germline gives CDR1 MGHRA, CDR2 YSYEKL. The length of the CDR3 is 15 residues. Trimming took 5 bases from V and 2 from J, leaving 12 bases between them. The CDR3 sequence is CASSASRRTNEKLFF. In DNA form, the CDR3 reads TGCGCCAGCAGCGCCTCTAGGAGGACTAATGAAAAACTGTTTTTT.

This clone was detected only a few times. Written as DNA, the CDR3 is TGTGCCAGCAGCCCCAGGGCACTAGCGGGAGCCTACGAGCAGTACTTC. Translating gives CASSPRALAGAYEQYF. The V and J genes are TRBV21-1 and TRBJ2-7; the DNA was not used to check the table's D call, TRBD2. TRBV21-1 is given as a pseudogene. The CDR3 has 16 residues.

The V call is TRBV4-3, the J call TRBJ1-4; 10 nucleotides agree with TRBD1. The germline gives CDR1 LGHNA, CDR2 YSLEER. The J segment lost 8 bases and the V segment lost 1 base, leaving 4 bases of the junction unmatched. This CDR3 comprises 15 residues. The CDR3 loop is CASSQGDRGQEKLFF. CDR3 DNA: TGCGCCAGCAGCCAAGGTGACAGGGGGCAGGAAAAACTGTTTTTT.

This chain uses TRBV5-4 with TRBJ2-1, with TRBD2 identical over 13 bases. Germline lookup yields CDR1 SGHNT and CDR2 YYREEE (reference sequence). Unmatched junction bases numbered 4, after V lost 4 bases and J lost 0 bases. This CDR3 has 17 residues. DNA for the CDR3: TGTGCCAGCAGCCACGGACTAGCGGGGGACTCCTACAATGAGCAGTTCTTC. Protein sequence: CASSHGLAGDSYNEQFF. Full variable domain (outside the CDR3, taken from reference TRBV5-4 and TRBJ2-1): ETGVTQSPTHLIKTRGQQVTLRCSSQSGHNTVSWYQQALGQGPQFIFQYYREEENGRGNFPPRFSGLQFPNYSSELNVNALELDDSALYLCASSHGLAGDSYNEQFFGPGTRLTVL.

This chain's CDR3 is CASSSRTGGYSNQPQHF. The CDR3 region has the DNA TGTGCCAGCAGTTCAAGGACAGGGGGTTATAGCAATCAGCCCCAGCATTTT. V is TRBV6-2 or TRBV6-3 and J is TRBJ1-5, with TRBD1 matching over 10 bases. The germline V gene has CDR1 MNHEY and CDR2 SVGEGT. This CDR3 spans 17 amino acids. Losses at the gene ends were 4 bases for V and 0 bases for J; bases not matched to a gene: 6.

The chain is built from TRBV3-1 (or the pseudogene TRBV3-2) and TRBJ1-4, with D possibly matching TRBD1 (6 bases). The CDR3 has 15 amino acids. The ends were cut back, 0 bases at V and 8 bases at J, with 13 bases in the middle. The germline V gene has CDR1 LGHDT and CDR2 YNNKEL (reference sequence). CDR3 coding DNA: TGTGCCAGCAGCCAAGATTTGGGACATACGGAAAAACTGTTTTTT. It encodes CASSQDLGHTEKLFF.

The chain combines TRBV9 with TRBJ2-7; TRBD2 matches 8 bases. Looked up from germline, CDR1 is SGDLS and CDR2 is YYNGEE. V lost 5 bases and J lost 5; bases outside the gene matches: 9. The CDR3 consists of 14 residues. The CDR3 DNA reads TGTGCCAGCAGTCCCGGGACTAGTCCCCACGAGCAGTACTTC. The encoded protein is CASSPGTSPHEQYF. Drawing the rest from reference TRBV9 and TRBJ2-7, the complete variable domain is DSGVTQTPKHLITATGQRVTLRCSPRSGDLSVYWYQQSLDQGLQFLIQYYNGEERAKGNILERFSAQQFPDLHSELNLSSLELGDSALYFCASSPGTSPHEQYFGPGTRLTVT.

The chain has TRBV2 and TRBJ1-1, with 7 positions matching TRBD1. Losses at the gene ends were 3 bases for V and 10 bases for J; bases not matched to a gene: 5. The germline V gene encodes CDR1 SNHLY and CDR2 FYNNEI. The CDR3 is 12 amino acids. CDR3 DNA: TGTGCCAGCAGTGATATCGCAGGGGGAGCTTTCTTT. Protein sequence: CASSDIAGGAFF.

V gene TRBV14 combines with J gene TRBJ2-1; possible D gene TRBD2, 5 bases. The CDR3 has 14 residues. CDR1 is SGHDN, CDR2 FVKESK, per germline. Between the trimmed V and J ends, which lost 2 bases and 3 bases, there was a span of 8 bases. The DNA for the CDR3 is TGTGCCAGCAGCCAAAACGGGGTCTACAATGAGCAGTTCTTC. This sequence encodes CASSQNGVYNEQFF.

The chain combines TRBV3-1 (or the pseudogene TRBV3-2) with TRBJ1-1, with a possible D match to TRBD1 (6 bases). The CDR3 totals 18 residues. Germline loops: CDR1 LGHDT, CDR2 YNNKEL (reference sequence). The V and J ends lost 2 bases and 6 bases respectively, with 25 bases between them. CDR3 nucleotide sequence: TGTGCCAGCAGCCAAAAGATGCCCGGATCTTCAGGGGCACCTGAAGCTTTCTTT. Translated, it gives CASSQKMPGSSGAPEAFF.